What follows are 12 T cell receptor beta chains derived from one specimen sequenced in a study of early T cells in non-severe SARS-CoV-2 infection. Using its own MiXCR run on the 5' RACE reads, TCRdb lists one record per CDR3 protein. This sample has around 89,000 distinct CDR3 sequences, with roughly 15% found just once. Material: whole blood. Every receptor here comes from an adult who was a healthcare worker with PCR-confirmed SARS-CoV-2 infection or an uninfected control (not recorded which).

This clonotype was observed a few times. The chain links TRBV20-1 to TRBJ1-5; maybe TRBD1 (6 bases). CDR3 length: 14 amino acids. V was pared by 5 bases and J by 1 base, with 12 bases between. Looked up from germline, CDR1 is DFQATT and CDR2 is SNEGSKA (reference sequence). The CDR3 nucleotides are TGCAGTGCTGATACAGGGATGAGCAATCAGCCCCAGCATTTT. Translating gives CSADTGMSNQPQHF.

This clonotype was seen at least ten times. The chain employs TRBV5-1 and TRBJ1-6; weak D call: TRBD1 (6 bases). Germline V gene lookup returns CDR1 SGHRS and CDR2 YFSETQ. The CDR3 is 15 residues long. The germline V and J ends were trimmed by 0 bases and 9 bases, with 13 bases remaining between them. CDR3 loop: CASSLDRGASSPLHF. The CDR3 coding sequence is TGCGCCAGCAGCTTGGATCGGGGGGCGAGTTCACCCCTCCACTTT. Supplemented by reference TRBV5-1 and TRBJ1-6, the full variable domain reads KAGVTQTPRYLIKTRGQQVTLSCSPISGHRSVSWYQQTPGQGLQFLFEYFSETQRNKGNFPGRFSGRQFSNSRSEMNVSTLELGDSALYLCASSLDRGASSPLHFGNGTRLTVT.

The sample holds a few counts of this clonotype. The chain has TRBV29-1 and TRBJ1-2; 7 positions match TRBD1. The trim removed 1 base at V and 8 bases at J, leaving 7 bases unmatched. The germline V gene has CDR1 SQVTM and CDR2 ANQGSEA. This CDR3 spans 13 amino acids. Written as DNA, the CDR3 is TGCAGCGTTGAAGGGGTCAGGGGGTACGGCTACACCTTC. This translates into CSVEGVRGYGYTF.

The rearrangement uses TRBV15 and TRBJ2-6; D ambiguous. V was pared by 0 bases and J by 0 bases, with 3 bases between. The length of the CDR3 is 15 residues. From germline, CDR1 is LNHNV and CDR2 YYDKDF (reference sequence). The CDR3 protein is CATSRDYSGANVLTF. The CDR3 region has the DNA TGTGCCACCAGCAGAGATTACTCTGGGGCCAACGTCCTGACTTTC.

This clonotype was counted only a few times. The gene calls are TRBV5-4 and TRBJ1-2; 8 bases align to TRBD1. V lost 3 bases to trimming and J lost 9 bases; unmatched junction nucleotides: 10. Germline values: CDR1 SGHNT, CDR2 YYREEE (reference sequence). CDR3 size: 14 residues. The CDR3: CASSWDRSAGSYTF. CDR3 DNA sequence: TGTGCCAGCAGCTGGGACAGGTCCGCTGGGAGCTACACCTTC.

This clonotype was seen a few times. The chain carries TRBV19 and TRBJ2-2, with 7 bases fitting TRBD1. CDR1 LNHDA and CDR2 SQIVND come from the germline V gene (reference sequence). The CDR3 length is 14 residues. The trim removed 7 bases at V and 5 bases at J, leaving 7 bases unmatched. CDR3 protein: CASKSQGETGELFF. The CDR3 DNA sequence: TGTGCCAGTAAATCGCAGGGGGAAACCGGGGAGCTGTTTTTT.

As concerns this clonotype: The conserved closing phenylalanine or tryptophan is absent in this CDR3, likely reflecting a read error. The CDR3 here is CSASPSAHEQFS. CDR3 nucleotide sequence: TGCAGTGCCTCCCCTAGCGCCCATGAGCAGTTCTCC. The rearrangement uses TRBV20-1 and TRBJ2-1, with D maybe TRBD2 (6 bases). Germline V gives CDR1 DFQATT, CDR2 SNEGSKA (reference sequence). The CDR3 covers 12 residues. The ends were cut back, 6 bases at V and 8 bases at J, with 14 bases in the middle.

This clonotype showed up just a few times. The V gene is TRBV2, the J gene TRBJ2-2; TRBD1 is a possible D gene (6 bases). CDR1 and CDR2 (germline): SNHLY, FYNNEI. V shed 6 bases and J shed 4 bases, with 21 bases lying between them. The CDR3 runs to 17 residues. The CDR3 DNA reads TGTGCCAGCAGCAAGGGACACAGGGCGAGTGGCACCGGGGAGCTGTTTTTT. Its protein is CASSKGHRASGTGELFF. The full variable domain, with the rest looked up from reference TRBV2 and TRBJ2-2, is EPEVTQTPSHQVTQMGQEVILRCVPISNHLYFYWYRQILGQKVEFLVSFYNNEISEKSEIFDDQFSVERPDGSNFTLKIRSTKLEDSAMYFCASSKGHRASGTGELFFGEGSRLTVL.

The chain recombines TRBV2 with TRBJ2-5; TRBD1 agrees at 9 bases. Per germline, CDR1 SNHLY and CDR2 FYNNEI. V dropped 5 bases and J dropped 4; count of bases not matched to a gene: 11. The CDR3 is 16 residues long. CDR3 in amino acids: CASSPGQGTVGETQYF. The CDR3 DNA sequence: TGTGCCAGCAGTCCAGGACAGGGGACGGTTGGAGAGACCCAGTACTTC.

The sample holds a few counts of this clonotype. This chain connects TRBV3-1 to TRBJ2-3, with D hard to call. The germline V gene has CDR1 LGHDT and CDR2 YNNKEL (reference sequence). The CDR3 extends over 13 amino acids. Trimming removed 0 bases at V and 3 bases at J, with 4 bases between. CDR3 bases: TGTGCCAGCAGCCAAGATCTTACAGATACGCAGTATTTT. Protein: CASSQDLTDTQYF.

In DNA, the CDR3 is TGTGCCAGCAGCCCGGGCTCTCCGGTCCGTGGCAATCAGCCCCAGCATTTT. Amino acids: CASSPGSPVRGNQPQHF. V and J are TRBV5-8 and TRBJ1-5, with D unclear. With 4 bases removed from V and 2 bases from J, the gap between germline ends came to 19 bases. The CDR3 has 17 residues. CDR1 is SGHTS and CDR2 is YDEGEE in the germline V gene.

The chain recombines TRBV7-3 with TRBJ2-5; 11 bases line up with TRBD2. The CDR3 has 15 residues. V lost 4 bases, J lost 2 bases, and 3 bases stayed unmatched. Per the germline V gene, CDR1 is SGHTA and CDR2 is FQGTGA. CDR3: CASSSGLAAQETQYF. As DNA, the CDR3 is TGTGCCAGCAGCTCGGGACTAGCGGCACAAGAGACCCAGTACTTC.